Listed below are T cell receptor beta chains from one sample, sequenced in a study of CD8 T cells in Susac syndrome. TCRdb re-called the immunoSEQ multiplex PCR reads with MiXCR, one entry per CDR3 protein. The top ten clones hold around 0.08% of a sample with about 140,000 distinct CDR3 sequences, approximately 95% of them seen once. Specimen: CD4+ T cells from PBMCs. These receptor sequences come from a human donor with Susac syndrome. CDR3s include the opening cysteine and the closing phenylalanine or tryptophan. The order of the fields is D gene, V gene, J gene, clone size, CDR3 DNA, CDR3 protein. A D gene is named only where the DNA matches it firmly. A row's size may be missing; if present it is once, few, many or a size class.

D: NA
V: TRBV5-6
J: TRBJ2-5
size: NA
DNA: TGTGCCAGCAGCTTGCGGGGGAACCAAGAGACCCAGTACTTC
CDR3: CASSLRGNQETQYF

D: NA
V: TRBV5-1
J: TRBJ2-1
size: NA
DNA: TGCGCCAGCAGCTTGGTCGGGCGGCAGTTTGAGCAGTTCTTC
CDR3: CASSLVGRQFEQFF

D: TRBD1
V: TRBV29-1
J: TRBJ2-3
size: NA
DNA: TGCAGCGGGACAGGGATGGGCACAGATACGCAGTATTTT
CDR3: CSGTGMGTDTQYF

D: NA
V: TRBV20-1
J: TRBJ2-7
size: NA
DNA: TGCAGTGCTCACACGTCGACAGGCCTGGGGTCGGAGCAGTACTTC
CDR3: CSAHTSTGLGSEQYF

D: NA
V: TRBV28
J: TRBJ1-2
size: NA
DNA: TGTGCCAGCAGTTTTAGGTTAACTGGCTACACCTTC
CDR3: CASSFRLTGYTF

D: NA
V: TRBV20-1
J: TRBJ1-2
size: NA
DNA: TGCAGTGCTACCCCCTTGGGGGATAACTACACCTTC
CDR3: CSATPLGDNYTF

D: NA
V: TRBV5-1
J: TRBJ2-5
size: NA
DNA: TGCGCCAGCAGGAATCAAGAGACCCAGTACTTC
CDR3: CASRNQETQYF

D: NA
V: TRBV20-1
J: TRBJ2-7
size: once
DNA: TGCAGTGCCCCGACTAGTACGGGCCTCTACGAGCAGTACTTC
CDR3: CSAPTSTGLYEQYF

D: NA
V: TRBV18
J: TRBJ2-7
size: NA
DNA: TGTGCCAGCTCACCGAGCAGCTCCTACGAGCAGTACTTC
CDR3: CASSPSSSYEQYF

D: NA
V: TRBV4-1
J: TRBJ1-2
size: NA
DNA: TGCGCCAGCAGCCAAGACCCTCACAGGGCCGAATTAGCTAACTATGGCTACACCTTC
CDR3: CASSQDPHRAELANYGYTF

D: NA
V: TRBV25-1
J: TRBJ1-6
size: NA
DNA: TGTGCCAGCAGTGTCGGGTCAGGGGTTAGTTCACCCCTCCACTTT
CDR3: CASSVGSGVSSPLHF

D: TRBD1
V: TRBV2
J: TRBJ1-2
size: NA
DNA: TGTGCCAGCAGTGGGACAGGGGGCTATGGCTACACCTTC
CDR3: CASSGTGGYGYTF

D: NA
V: TRBV2
J: TRBJ1-6
size: NA
DNA: TGTGCCAGCAGAATGGACAGAAATTCACCCCTCCACTTT
CDR3: CASRMDRNSPLHF

D: NA
V: TRBV20-1
J: TRBJ1-2
size: NA
DNA: TGCAGTGCTAGCGGGGGGCGTGGGGGCTACACCTTC
CDR3: CSASGGRGGYTF

D: NA
V: TRBV11-2
J: TRBJ2-7
size: NA
DNA: TGTGCCAGCAGCCTCACCCACACGGGGGTCCCCTACGAGCAGTACTTC
CDR3: CASSLTHTGVPYEQYF

D: TRBD2
V: TRBV6-6
J: TRBJ2-3
size: NA
DNA: TGTGCCAGCACCCACCTGCGGGAGCAGGATACGCAGTATTTT
CDR3: CASTHLREQDTQYF

D: NA
V: TRBV20-1
J: TRBJ1-1
size: NA
DNA: TGCAGTGCTTTGCACACGGGGGCGGCTGAAGCTTTCTTT
CDR3: CSALHTGAAEAFF

D: NA
V: TRBV11-1
J: TRBJ2-1
size: NA
DNA: TGTGCCAGCAGCTTAGCTGTTGGTGAGCAGTTCTTC
CDR3: CASSLAVGEQFF

D: NA
V: TRBV19
J: TRBJ2-7
size: NA
DNA: TGTGCCAGTAGTATCGGAAGGACGGGGGAGCAGTACTTC
CDR3: CASSIGRTGEQYF

D: TRBD1
V: TRBV24-1
J: TRBJ1-2
size: NA
DNA: TGTGCCACCAGTGTCTCGGGACAGGGAGGAAACTATGGCTACACCTTC
CDR3: CATSVSGQGGNYGYTF

D: TRBD2
V: TRBV28
J: TRBJ2-1
size: NA
DNA: TGTGCCAGCAGTTCCCCCGGACTAGCGGACCGAGAGCAGTTCTTC
CDR3: CASSSPGLADREQFF

D: TRBD1
V: TRBV2
J: TRBJ2-1
size: NA
DNA: TGTGCCAGCAGTGCTCGGACAGGGGGCGAGCAGTTCTTC
CDR3: CASSARTGGEQFF

D: NA
V: TRBV20-1
J: TRBJ1-5
size: NA
DNA: TGCAGTGCGCGGAATAGCAATCAGCCCCAGCATTTT
CDR3: CSARNSNQPQHF

D: NA
V: TRBV27
J: TRBJ1-2
size: NA
DNA: TGTGCCAGCAGTTTCAGGGATTACCGGGGCTACACCTTC
CDR3: CASSFRDYRGYTF

D: NA
V: TRBV6-6
J: TRBJ1-5
size: NA
DNA: TGTGCCAGCAGCCCGATCGGGGGCAGCAATCAGCCCCAGCATTTT
CDR3: CASSPIGGSNQPQHF

D: TRBD1
V: TRBV7-6
J: TRBJ2-7
size: NA
DNA: TGTGCCAGCACCCCTGACCCGACAGGGGGGTACGAGCAGTACTTC
CDR3: CASTPDPTGGYEQYF

D: NA
V: TRBV20-1
J: TRBJ1-3
size: NA
DNA: TGCAGTGCTAGAGTGGTCTCTGGAAACACCATATATTTT
CDR3: CSARVVSGNTIYF

D: NA
V: TRBV29-1
J: TRBJ1-1
size: NA
DNA: TGCAGCGTTGAAGAATCCGTGAACACTGAAGCTTTCTTT
CDR3: CSVEESVNTEAFF

D: NA
V: TRBV20-1
J: TRBJ2-2
size: NA
DNA: TGCAGTGCTGAGACTAGGCTTACCGGGGAGCTGTTTTTT
CDR3: CSAETRLTGELFF

D: NA
V: TRBV27
J: TRBJ1-5
size: NA
DNA: TGTGCCAGCAGTTCCCGGTCAGGGACTCAGCCCCAGCATTTT
CDR3: CASSSRSGTQPQHF

D: NA
V: TRBV27
J: TRBJ2-3
size: NA
DNA: TGTGCCAGCAGTTTGTCCACTCTTCTTGATCCCATAACAGATACGCAGTATTTT
CDR3: CASSLSTLLDPITDTQYF

D: NA
V: TRBV7-9
J: TRBJ2-3
size: once
DNA: TGTGCCAGCAGCTTATACGGTTTGCGCCCGGCGGGAGATACGCAGTATTTT
CDR3: CASSLYGLRPAGDTQYF

D: NA
V: TRBV3-1
J: TRBJ2-6
size: NA
DNA: TGTGCCAGCAGCCCTTCGACTTACAGCTCTGGGGCCAACGTCCTGACTTTC
CDR3: CASSPSTYSSGANVLTF

D: NA
V: TRBV7-9
J: TRBJ1-4
size: NA
DNA: TGTGCCAGCAGCTTACGAGGGTTTAATGAAAAACTGTTTTTT
CDR3: CASSLRGFNEKLFF

D: NA
V: TRBV20-1
J: TRBJ2-1
size: NA
DNA: TGCAGTGCGAATATGCTGGAGCGGACGTGGAACAATGAGCAGTTCTTC
CDR3: CSANMLERTWNNEQFF

D: NA
V: TRBV24-1
J: TRBJ2-5
size: NA
DNA: TGTGCCACCAGTGACACAGGGAAAGGGGAGACCCAGTACTTC
CDR3: CATSDTGKGETQYF

D: NA
V: TRBV20-1
J: TRBJ2-7
size: NA
DNA: TGCAGTGCCTCCAAGGGGAAGAACGAGCAGTACTTC
CDR3: CSASKGKNEQYF

D: NA
V: TRBV5-1
J: TRBJ2-4
size: NA
DNA: TGCGCCAGCAGCTCTGGGGACCGAAACATTCAGTACTTC
CDR3: CASSSGDRNIQYF

D: NA
V: TRBV20-1
J: TRBJ2-5
size: NA
DNA: TGCAGTGCCGACCCGGGACACTCATCCGGGACCCAGTACTTC
CDR3: CSADPGHSSGTQYF

D: TRBD2
V: TRBV7-3
J: TRBJ2-2
size: NA
DNA: TGTGCCAGCAGCCCCGGGGGGGCTAACACCGGGGAGCTGTTTTTT
CDR3: CASSPGGANTGELFF

D: TRBD1
V: TRBV4-1
J: TRBJ1-2
size: NA
DNA: TGCGCCAGCGGCCAGCCGGGACAGGGGAAAGGCTACACCTTC
CDR3: CASGQPGQGKGYTF

D: NA
V: TRBV18
J: TRBJ2-2
size: NA
DNA: TGTGCCAGCTCGGAAGGCTACGGGGGTACCGGGGAGCTGTTTTTT
CDR3: CASSEGYGGTGELFF

D: TRBD2
V: TRBV5-1
J: TRBJ2-4
size: NA
DNA: TGCGCCAGCAGCTTGGAAGCGGGGTCGGGCAAAAACATTCAGTACTTC
CDR3: CASSLEAGSGKNIQYF

D: TRBD2
V: TRBV11-1
J: TRBJ2-1
size: NA
DNA: TGTGCCAGCAGCCCCCTGCGGGGACTAGGTGGTAATGAGCAGTTCTTC
CDR3: CASSPLRGLGGNEQFF

D: NA
V: TRBV7-2
J: TRBJ1-2
size: once
DNA: TGTGCCAGCAGCCTGGGACACCGCTATGGCTACACCTTC
CDR3: CASSLGHRYGYTF

D: NA
V: TRBV3-1
J: TRBJ1-2
size: NA
DNA: TGTGCCAGCAGCCAAACAGGGTTGAACTATGGCTACACCTTC
CDR3: CASSQTGLNYGYTF

D: NA
V: TRBV2
J: TRBJ2-1
size: once
DNA: TGTGCCAGCAGTCCTGGACCCACGCCTCGCAATGAGCAGTTCTTC
CDR3: CASSPGPTPRNEQFF

D: TRBD1
V: TRBV12-3/TRBV12-4
J: TRBJ2-7
size: NA
DNA: TGTGCCAGCAGTTTCCGGGACAGGGCAAACGAGCAGTACTTC
CDR3: CASSFRDRANEQYF

D: NA
V: TRBV29-1
J: TRBJ1-5
size: NA
DNA: TGCAGCGTTGGGGGACAAAGCAATCAGCCCCAGCATTTT
CDR3: CSVGGQSNQPQHF

D: NA
V: TRBV9
J: TRBJ1-4
size: NA
DNA: TGTGCCAGCAGCGTCGGGCCAACTAATGAAAAACTGTTTTTT
CDR3: CASSVGPTNEKLFF

D: NA
V: TRBV2
J: TRBJ2-1
size: NA
DNA: TGTGCCAGCCTCCCCGACGTGGTCTACAATGAGCAGTTCTTC
CDR3: CASLPDVVYNEQFF

D: NA
V: TRBV27
J: TRBJ1-1
size: NA
DNA: TGTGCCAGCAGCTGGGGGGGGAGCACTGAAGCTTTCTTT
CDR3: CASSWGGSTEAFF

D: NA
V: TRBV7-6
J: TRBJ2-5
size: NA
DNA: TGTGCCAGCAGCTTAGCTAGCACGGAGACCCAGTACTTC
CDR3: CASSLASTETQYF

D: NA
V: TRBV10-2
J: TRBJ2-5
size: NA
DNA: TGCGCCAGCAGTGAAAGTGGGCAGACCCAGTACTTC
CDR3: CASSESGQTQYF

D: NA
V: TRBV12-3/TRBV12-4
J: TRBJ2-7
size: NA
DNA: TGTGCCAGCAGTTTTCCCGGGAGCGGGCAGTACTTC
CDR3: CASSFPGSGQYF

D: TRBD2
V: TRBV20-1
J: TRBJ2-7
size: NA
DNA: TGCAGTGCCTGGCGTATAGCGGGAGCAGACGAGCAGTACTTC
CDR3: CSAWRIAGADEQYF

D: NA
V: TRBV3-1
J: TRBJ1-1
size: NA
DNA: TGTGCCAGCAGCCAAGTCGGTGGCACTGAAGCTTTCTTT
CDR3: CASSQVGGTEAFF

D: NA
V: TRBV29-1
J: TRBJ1-5
size: NA
DNA: TGCAGCGTTGTAACAGGGCCTAGCAATCAGCCCCAGCATTTT
CDR3: CSVVTGPSNQPQHF

D: NA
V: TRBV9
J: TRBJ2-1
size: once
DNA: TGTGCCAGCAGCGTCTCAGGGGATTTCGTCAATGAGCAGTTCTTC
CDR3: CASSVSGDFVNEQFF